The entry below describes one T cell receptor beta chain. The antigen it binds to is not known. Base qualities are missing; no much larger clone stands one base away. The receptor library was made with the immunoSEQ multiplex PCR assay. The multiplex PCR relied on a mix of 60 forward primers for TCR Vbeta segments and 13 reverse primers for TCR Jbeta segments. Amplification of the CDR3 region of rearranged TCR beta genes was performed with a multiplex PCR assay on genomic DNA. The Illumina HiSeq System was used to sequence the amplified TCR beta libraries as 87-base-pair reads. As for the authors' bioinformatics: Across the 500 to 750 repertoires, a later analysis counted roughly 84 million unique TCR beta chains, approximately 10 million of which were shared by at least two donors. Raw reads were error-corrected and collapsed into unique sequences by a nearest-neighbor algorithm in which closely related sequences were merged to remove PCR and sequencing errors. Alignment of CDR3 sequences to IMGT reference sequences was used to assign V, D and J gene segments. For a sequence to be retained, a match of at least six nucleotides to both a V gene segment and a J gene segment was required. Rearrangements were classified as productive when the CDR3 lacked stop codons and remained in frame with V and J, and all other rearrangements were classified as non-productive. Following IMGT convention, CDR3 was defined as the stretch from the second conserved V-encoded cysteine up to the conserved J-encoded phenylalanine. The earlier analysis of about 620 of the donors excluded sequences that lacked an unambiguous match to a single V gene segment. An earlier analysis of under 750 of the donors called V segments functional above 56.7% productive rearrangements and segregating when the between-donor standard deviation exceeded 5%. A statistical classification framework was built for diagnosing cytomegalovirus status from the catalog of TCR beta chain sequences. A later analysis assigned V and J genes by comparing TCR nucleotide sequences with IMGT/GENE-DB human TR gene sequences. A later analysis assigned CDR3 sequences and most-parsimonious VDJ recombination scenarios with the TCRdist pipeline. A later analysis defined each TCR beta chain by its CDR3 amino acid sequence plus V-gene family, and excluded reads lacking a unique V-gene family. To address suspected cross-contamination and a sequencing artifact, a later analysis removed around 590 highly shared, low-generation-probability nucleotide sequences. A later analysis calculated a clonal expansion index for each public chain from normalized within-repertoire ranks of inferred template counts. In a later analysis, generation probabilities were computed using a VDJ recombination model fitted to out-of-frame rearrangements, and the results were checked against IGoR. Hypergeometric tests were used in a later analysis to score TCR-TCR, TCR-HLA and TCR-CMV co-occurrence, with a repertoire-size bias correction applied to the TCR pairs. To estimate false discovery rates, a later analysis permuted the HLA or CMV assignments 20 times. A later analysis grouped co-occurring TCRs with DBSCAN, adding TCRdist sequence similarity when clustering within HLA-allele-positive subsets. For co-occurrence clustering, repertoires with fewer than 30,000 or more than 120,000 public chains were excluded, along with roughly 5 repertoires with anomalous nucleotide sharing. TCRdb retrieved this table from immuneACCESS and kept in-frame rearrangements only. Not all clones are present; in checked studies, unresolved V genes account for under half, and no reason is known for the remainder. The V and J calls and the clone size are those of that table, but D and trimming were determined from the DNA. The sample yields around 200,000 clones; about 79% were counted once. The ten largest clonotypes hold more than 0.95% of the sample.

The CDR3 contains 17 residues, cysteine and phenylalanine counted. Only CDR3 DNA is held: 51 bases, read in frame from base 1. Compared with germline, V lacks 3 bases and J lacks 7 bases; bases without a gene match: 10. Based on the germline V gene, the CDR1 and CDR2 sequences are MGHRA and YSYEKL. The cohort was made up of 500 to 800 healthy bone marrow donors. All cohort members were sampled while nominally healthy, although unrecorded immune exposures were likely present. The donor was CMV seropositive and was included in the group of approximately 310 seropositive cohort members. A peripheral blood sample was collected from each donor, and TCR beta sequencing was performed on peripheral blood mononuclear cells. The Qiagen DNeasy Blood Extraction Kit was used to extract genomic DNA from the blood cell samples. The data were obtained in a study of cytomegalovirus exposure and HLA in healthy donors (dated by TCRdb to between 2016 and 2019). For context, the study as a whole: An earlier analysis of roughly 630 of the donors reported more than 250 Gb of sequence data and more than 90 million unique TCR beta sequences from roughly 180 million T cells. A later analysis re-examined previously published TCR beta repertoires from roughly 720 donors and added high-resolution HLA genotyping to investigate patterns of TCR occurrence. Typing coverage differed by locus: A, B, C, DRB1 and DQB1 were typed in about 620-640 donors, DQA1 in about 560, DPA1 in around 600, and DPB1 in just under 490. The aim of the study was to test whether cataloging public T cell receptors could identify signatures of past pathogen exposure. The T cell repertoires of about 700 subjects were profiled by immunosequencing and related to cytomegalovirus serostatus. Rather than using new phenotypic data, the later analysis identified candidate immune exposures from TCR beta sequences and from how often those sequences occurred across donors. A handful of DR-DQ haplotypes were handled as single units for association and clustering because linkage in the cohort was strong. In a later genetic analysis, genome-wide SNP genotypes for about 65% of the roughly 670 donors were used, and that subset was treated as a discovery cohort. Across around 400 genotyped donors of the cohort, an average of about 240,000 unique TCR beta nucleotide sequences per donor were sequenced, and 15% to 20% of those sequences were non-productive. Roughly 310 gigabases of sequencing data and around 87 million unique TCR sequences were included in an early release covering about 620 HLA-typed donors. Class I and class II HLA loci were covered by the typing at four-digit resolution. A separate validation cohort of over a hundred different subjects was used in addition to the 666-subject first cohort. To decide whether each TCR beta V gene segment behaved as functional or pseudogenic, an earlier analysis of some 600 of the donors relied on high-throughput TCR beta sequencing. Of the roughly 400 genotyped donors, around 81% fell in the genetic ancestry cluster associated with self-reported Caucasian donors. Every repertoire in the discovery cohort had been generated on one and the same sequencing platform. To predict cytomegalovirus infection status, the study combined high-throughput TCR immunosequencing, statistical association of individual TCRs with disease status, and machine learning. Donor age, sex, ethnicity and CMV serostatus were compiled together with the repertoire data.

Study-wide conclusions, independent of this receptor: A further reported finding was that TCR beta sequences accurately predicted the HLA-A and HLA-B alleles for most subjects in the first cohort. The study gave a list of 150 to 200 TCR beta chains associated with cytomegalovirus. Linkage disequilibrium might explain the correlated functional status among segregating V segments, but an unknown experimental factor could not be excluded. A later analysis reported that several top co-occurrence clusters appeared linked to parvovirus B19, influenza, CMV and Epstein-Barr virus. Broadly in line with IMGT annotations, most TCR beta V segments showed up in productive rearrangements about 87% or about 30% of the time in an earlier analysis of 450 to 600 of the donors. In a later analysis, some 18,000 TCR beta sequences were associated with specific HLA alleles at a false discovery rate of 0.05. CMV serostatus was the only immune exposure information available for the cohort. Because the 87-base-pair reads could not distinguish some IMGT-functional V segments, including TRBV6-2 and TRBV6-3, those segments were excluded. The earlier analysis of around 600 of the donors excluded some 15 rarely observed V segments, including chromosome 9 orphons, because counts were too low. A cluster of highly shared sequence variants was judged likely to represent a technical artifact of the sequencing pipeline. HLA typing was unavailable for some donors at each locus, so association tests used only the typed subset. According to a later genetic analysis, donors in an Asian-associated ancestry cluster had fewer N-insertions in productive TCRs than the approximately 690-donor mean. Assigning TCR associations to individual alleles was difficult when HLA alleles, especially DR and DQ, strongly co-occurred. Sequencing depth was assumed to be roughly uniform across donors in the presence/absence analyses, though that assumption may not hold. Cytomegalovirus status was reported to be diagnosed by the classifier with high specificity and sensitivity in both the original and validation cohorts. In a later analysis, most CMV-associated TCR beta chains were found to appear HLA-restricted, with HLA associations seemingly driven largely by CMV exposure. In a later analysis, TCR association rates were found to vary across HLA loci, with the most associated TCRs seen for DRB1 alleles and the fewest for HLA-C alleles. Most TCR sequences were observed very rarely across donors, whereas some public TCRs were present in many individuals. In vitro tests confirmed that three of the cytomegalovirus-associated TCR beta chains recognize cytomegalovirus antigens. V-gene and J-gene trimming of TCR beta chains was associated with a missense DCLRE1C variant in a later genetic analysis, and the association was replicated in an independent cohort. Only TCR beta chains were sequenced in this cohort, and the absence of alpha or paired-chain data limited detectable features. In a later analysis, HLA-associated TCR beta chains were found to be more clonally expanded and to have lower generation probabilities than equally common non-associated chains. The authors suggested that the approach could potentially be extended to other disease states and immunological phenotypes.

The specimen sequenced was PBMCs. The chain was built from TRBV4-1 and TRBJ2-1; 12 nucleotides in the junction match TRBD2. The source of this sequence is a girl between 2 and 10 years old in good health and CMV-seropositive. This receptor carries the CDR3 CASSQVRLAGAINEQFF. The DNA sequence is TGCGCCAGCAGCCAGGTTAGACTAGCGGGGGCTATAAATGAGCAGTTCTTC.